The entry that follows covers one TCR beta chain sequence. Sample-barcoded 5' priming and a J-beta primer mix drove a second PCR of roughly 6 to 12 cycles. TCRdb fed the 5' RACE reads into MiXCR, producing one record per CDR3 protein. The data contain more than 500,000 distinct CDR3 sequences, about 26% of them seen just once; the ten biggest clones take up approximately 3.7%. This sample was taken from a study of blood T cells in healthy people across ages. This same sample was also part of a study on T cells of mothers and their children.

The sequence came from a boy aged 2 to 9 in good health. Sequenced input: blood.

The CDR3 region has the DNA TGTGCCAGCAGCACCTACGTTCTAGCGGGGAGAATCTACAATGAGCAGTTCTTC. Encoded protein: CASSTYVLAGRIYNEQFF. The V gene is TRBV7-2, the J gene TRBJ2-1; 9 bases agree with TRBD2. V lost 5 bases to trimming and J lost 3 bases; unmatched junction nucleotides: 14. The CDR3 sequence is 18 residues long. CDR1 and CDR2 (germline): SGHTA, FQGNSA.